The 18 T cell receptor beta chains given below trace back to one sample, sequenced in a study of breast tumors, draining lymph nodes, adjacent tissues. TCRdb reprocessed the multiplex PCR reads via MiXCR and lists one record per CDR3 protein. The repertoire holds about 180,000 distinct CDR3 sequences, around a third seen once, with 4% to 5.5% in the top ten. Axillary draining lymph nodes of breast cancer patients supplied the node samples. Sequencing was performed on axillary lymph node tissue. These receptors were taken from a female donor with breast cancer. Some clones in this sample may be carry-over from other donors' samples.

This clonotype was counted ten times or more. This chain joins TRBV7-9 and TRBJ1-6; D may be TRBD1 (5 bases). Germline CDR1 SEHNR, CDR2 FQNEAQ (reference sequence). Between the trimmed V and J ends, which lost 3 bases and 7 bases, there was a span of 7 bases. The CDR3 has 13 amino acids. In nucleotides, the CDR3 is TGTGCCAGCAGCTTCGGGGGGAATTCACCCCTCCACTTT. Its protein product is CASSFGGNSPLHF.

In this sample, this clonotype turned up many times. This chain links TRBV5-5 with TRBJ1-6; TRBD1 matches at 12 bases. The CDR3 has 15 amino acids. V shed 3 bases and J 7 bases; nucleotides not matched to a gene: 2. Germline V gene data show CDR1 as SGHKS and CDR2 as YYEKEE (reference sequence). The CDR3 loop reads CASSWDRGLNSPLHF. Written as DNA, the CDR3 is TGTGCCAGCAGCTGGGACAGGGGGCTGAATTCACCCCTCCACTTT.

This clonotype was counted many times. V usage is TRBV24-1 and J usage is TRBJ2-2; D is unresolved. This CDR3 is 12 amino acids long. The V end was cut by 5 bases, the J end by 7 bases, with 7 bases between. In germline, CDR1 is KGHDR, CDR2 SFDVKD. CDR3: CATSGYDGELFF. The CDR3 bases are TGTGCCACCAGTGGATACGACGGGGAGCTGTTTTTT.

This clonotype occurred once. One end of the junction is discordant with germline, which a read error may explain. The chain employs TRBV6-6 and TRBJ1-4; D is possibly TRBD1 (5 bases). Germline loops: CDR1 MNHNY, CDR2 SVGAGI (reference sequence). This CDR3 region has 16 residues. CDR3 region: CASSHSSPGAGEKLFF. In DNA form, the CDR3 reads TGTGCCAGCAGTCACTCGAGCCCCGGGGCTGGAGAAAAACTGTTTTTT.

This clonotype was counted ten times or more. V and J are TRBV6-2 or TRBV6-3 and TRBJ2-7; possible D gene TRBD1, 6 bases. The CDR3 totals 14 residues. Trimming took 7 bases from V and 2 from J, leaving 15 bases between them. The germline gives CDR1 MNHEY, CDR2 SVGEGT. The CDR3 nucleotides are TGTGCCAGCAATCAGGGACACCCGGCCTACGAGCAGTACTTC. It encodes CASNQGHPAYEQYF.

This clonotype is medium-sized within its sample. This chain joins TRBV29-1 and TRBJ1-2; 8 nucleotides match TRBD1. Germline-derived CDR1 and CDR2 are SQVTM and ANQGSEA. J gave up 1 base and V 6 bases, and 7 bases lay outside the gene matches. This CDR3 has 14 residues. The CDR3 loop reads CSVVGTGHNYGYTF. The CDR3 region has the DNA TGCAGCGTAGTCGGGACAGGACATAACTATGGCTACACCTTC.

This clonotype was recorded many times. A junction end diverges from the germline sequence, so it may reflect a read error. This sequence joins TRBV6-5 and TRBJ1-5, with D unclear. CDR3 length: 16 amino acids. The germline V gene encodes CDR1 MNHEY and CDR2 SVGAGI. CDR3 residues: CASSHSWEIGNQPQHF. CDR3 DNA: TGTGCCAGCAGTCACTCGTGGGAGATTGGCAATCAGCCCCAGCATTTT.

This clonotype appeared a single time. The conserved closing phenylalanine or tryptophan is absent in this CDR3, likely reflecting a read error. The DNA is omitted, as the CDR3 cannot be located on it reliably, and the CDR3 follows TCRdb's listing. The genes are TRBV12-3 or TRBV12-4 and TRBJ1-5. Ends included, the CDR3 has 17 residues. This CDR3 reads CASSLARGGYSNQPQQA.

In its sample, this clonotype was seen many times. The chain joins TRBV5-6 to TRBJ2-1; D is uncertain. CDR3 length: 12 amino acids. Trimming took 5 bases from V and 8 from J, leaving 11 bases between them. Germline V CDR1 and CDR2: SGHDT, YYEEEE. The CDR3 sequence: CASRGLGDEQFF. CDR3 sequence (DNA): TGTGCCAGCAGAGGGTTGGGCGATGAGCAGTTCTTC. Combining the CDR3 with reference TRBV5-6 and TRBJ2-1 gives the whole variable domain DAGVTQSPTHLIKTRGQQVTLRCSPKSGHDTVSWYQQALGQGPQFIFQYYEEEERQRGNFPDRFSGHQFPNYSSELNVNALLLGDSALYLCASRGLGDEQFFGPGTRLTVL.

This clonotype was counted ten times or more. The chain links TRBV6-1 to TRBJ2-3, with TRBD2 matching 9 bases. From germline, CDR1 is MNHNS and CDR2 SASEGT. The CDR3 has 17 residues. With 4 bases clipped from V and 2 bases from J, the junction kept 10 bases outside the gene matches. CDR3 DNA: TGTGCCAGCAGTGTTAGGCTAGCGGGATCCTACACAGATACGCAGTATTTT. Its translation: CASSVRLAGSYTDTQYF.

Worth noting for this clonotype: Since a much larger clone is just one base distant, this may be a read error. The rearrangement joins TRBV12-3 or TRBV12-4 to TRBJ1-4, with 9 bases fitting TRBD1. CDR3 length: 16 residues. This CDR3 reads CASSLGQGSSNEELFF. The DNA for the CDR3 is TGTGCCAGCAGTTTGGGACAGGGTAGTTCTAATGAAGAACTGTTTTTT.

In its sample, this clonotype was seen a few times. V and J are TRBV6-1 and TRBJ1-4; the D is unclear. V was pared by 2 bases and J by 5 bases, with 15 bases between. Germline V CDR1 and CDR2: MNHNS, SASEGT. The CDR3 extends over 16 amino acids. CDR3 sequence: CASSESAAVGNEKLFF. The CDR3 DNA follows: TGTGCCAGCAGTGAATCCGCGGCAGTTGGCAATGAAAAACTGTTTTTT.

The chain links TRBV10-3 to TRBJ1-5; the D gene is possibly TRBD1 (6 bases). Germline V gene sequence: CDR1 ENHRY, CDR2 SYGVKD. Trimming took off 5 bases at V and 7 bases at J, with 21 bases between the two ends. CDR3 length: 16 residues. This chain's CDR3 is CAISSNSGEPGQPQHF. CDR3 in DNA: TGTGCCATCAGTTCCAACTCAGGGGAACCGGGCCAGCCCCAGCATTTT.

The chain recombines TRBV5-1 with TRBJ2-1; TRBD1 aligns across 12 bases. The CDR3 is 17 residues long. Germline loops: CDR1 SGHRS, CDR2 YFSETQ. J was trimmed by 3 bases and V by 2 bases; bases with no gene match: 6. DNA of the CDR3: TGCGCCAGCAGCTTAACCGGGACAGGGGGCGGCTACAATGAGCAGTTCTTC. The encoded protein is CASSLTGTGGGYNEQFF.

This chain connects TRBV7-2 to TRBJ2-3; D is unclear. The J call is uncertain, as TRBJ2-7 better fits the DNA end. Looked up from germline, CDR1 is SGHTA and CDR2 is FQGNSA. The CDR3 is 14 amino acids. The CDR3 nucleotides read TGTGCCAGCAGCTTAGAGGGCACAGCAGATGCGCAGTACTTC. It codes for CASSLEGTADAQYF.

This clonotype was seen repeatedly, ten times or more. V gene TRBV12-3 or TRBV12-4 combines with J gene TRBJ2-2; tentative D call: TRBD2 (6 bases). Between the trimmed V and J ends, which lost 2 bases and 4 bases, there was a span of 11 bases. This CDR3 region has 15 residues. The CDR3 DNA reads TGTGCCAGCAGTTTAAGAGGGCGGGGCACCGGGGAGCTGTTTTTT. Amino acid sequence: CASSLRGRGTGELFF.

This clonotype has just a few counts. The genes are TRBV7-9 and TRBJ1-1; D unclear. The germline gives CDR1 SEHNR, CDR2 FQNEAQ (reference sequence). V was clipped by 3 bases and J by 4 bases, with 15 bases between them. The CDR3 extends over 15 amino acids. The CDR3 reads CASSFLASGGTEAFF. The DNA of the CDR3 is TGTGCCAGCAGCTTCCTCGCCTCGGGTGGCACTGAAGCTTTCTTT. Combining the CDR3 with reference TRBV7-9 and TRBJ1-1 gives the whole variable domain DTGVSQNPRHKITKRGQNVTFRCDPISEHNRLYWYRQTLGQGPEFLTYFQNEAQLEKSRLLSDRFSAERPKGSFSTLEIQRTEQGDSAMYLCASSFLASGGTEAFFGQGTRLTVV.

This clonotype was detected ten times or more. The chain has TRBV10-3 and TRBJ2-7; weak D call: TRBD2 (7 bases). Trimming removed 8 bases from V and 5 bases from J, with 16 bases in between. The CDR3 is 13 amino acids. CDR1 is ENHRY and CDR2 is SYGVKD in the germline V gene. Here the CDR3 reads CAIRGGAWNEQYF. The CDR3 coding sequence is TGTGCCATCCGTGGGGGGGCTTGGAACGAGCAGTACTTC.